The sequence of this T cell receptor beta chain was determined in a study of cytomegalovirus exposure and HLA in healthy donors. Worth noting for this clone: As yet, its antigen is unknown.

Healthy individuals who donated bone marrow served as the donors. Study-level results: The likely origin of a cluster of highly shared sequence variants was a sequencing artifact. A later analysis by the authors found several of the most significant clusters apparently linked to common viral pathogens.

The J segment lost 4 bases and the V segment lost 3 bases, leaving 17 bases of the junction unmatched. This CDR3 is built from 17 residues. The germline gives CDR1 SQVTM, CDR2 ANQGSEA. The PCR used 60 Vbeta and 13 Jbeta primers. Assay used: immunoSEQ multiplex PCR; TCRdb lists only in-frame clones, some missing. This table holds about 60,000 clones, 55% to 75% found once. The chain couples TRBV29-1 to TRBJ1-1, with 7 bases lining up with TRBD1. The sample consisted of PBMCs. The source is a man in his forties or fifties in good health and CMV-seropositive. The CDR3 bases are TGCAGCGTTGACCCCGGACAGGTGGGGCCTGGTGGCACTGAAGCTTTCTTT. As protein: CSVDPGQVGPGGTEAFF.